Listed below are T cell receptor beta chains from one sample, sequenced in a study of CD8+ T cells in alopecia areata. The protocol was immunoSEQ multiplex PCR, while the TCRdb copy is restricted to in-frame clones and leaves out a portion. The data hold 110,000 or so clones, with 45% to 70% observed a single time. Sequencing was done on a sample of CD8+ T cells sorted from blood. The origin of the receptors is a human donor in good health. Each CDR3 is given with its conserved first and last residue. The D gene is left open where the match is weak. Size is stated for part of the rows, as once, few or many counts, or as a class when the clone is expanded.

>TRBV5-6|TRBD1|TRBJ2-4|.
CASSLGQALGNIQYF
TGTGCCAGCAGCCTGGGACAGGCTCTCGGAAACATTCAGTACTTC
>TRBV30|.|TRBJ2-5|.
CAWSVNEETQYF
TGTGCCTGGAGTGTAAACGAGGAGACCCAGTACTTC
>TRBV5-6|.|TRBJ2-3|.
CASSFGTSTDTQYF
TGTGCCAGCAGCTTCGGGACTAGCACAGATACGCAGTATTTT
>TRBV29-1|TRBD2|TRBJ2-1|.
CSVDWARGRTRYEQFF
TGCAGCGTTGATTGGGCCCGGGGGAGGACTAGATATGAGCAGTTCTTC
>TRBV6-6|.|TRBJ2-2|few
CASLGVSGELFF
TGTGCCAGCCTCGGGGTGAGCGGGGAGCTGTTTTTT
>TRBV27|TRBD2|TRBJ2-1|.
CASSPRTSAYNEQFF
TGTGCCAGCAGTCCCCGGACTAGCGCCTACAATGAGCAGTTCTTC
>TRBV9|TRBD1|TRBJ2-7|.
CASSAGQGGYEQYF
TGTGCCAGCAGCGCCGGACAGGGAGGTTACGAGCAGTACTTC
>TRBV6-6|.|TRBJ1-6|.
CASSYLGRYNSPLHF
TGTGCCAGCAGTTACCTGGGACGGTATAATTCACCCCTCCACTTT
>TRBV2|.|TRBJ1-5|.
CASSGVWQVNQPQHF
TGTGCCAGCAGTGGCGTGTGGCAGGTGAATCAGCCCCAGCATTTT
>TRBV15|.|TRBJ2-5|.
CATSRERTALGETQYF
TGTGCCACCAGCAGAGAACGGACCGCCCTAGGAGAGACCCAGTACTTC
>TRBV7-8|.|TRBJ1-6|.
CASSPEPWGYNSPLHF
TGTGCCAGCAGCCCGGAACCGTGGGGCTATAATTCACCCCTCCACTTT
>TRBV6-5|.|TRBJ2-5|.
CASTLSGAQETQYF
TGTGCCAGCACACTTAGCGGTGCGCAAGAGACCCAGTACTTC
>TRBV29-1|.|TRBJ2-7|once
CSVISPDSFSYEQYF
TGCAGCGTTATCAGTCCAGACAGCTTCTCCTACGAGCAGTACTTC
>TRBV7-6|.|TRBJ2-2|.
CASSLAGHFTGELFF
TGTGCCAGCAGCTTAGCGGGACACTTCACCGGGGAGCTGTTTTTT
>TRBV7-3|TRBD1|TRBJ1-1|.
CASSPQGAGTEAFF
TGTGCCAGCAGCCCCCAGGGGGCGGGCACTGAAGCTTTCTTT
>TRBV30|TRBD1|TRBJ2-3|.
CAWSVPVRGYTDTQYF
TGTGCCTGGAGTGTACCTGTCAGGGGGTACACAGATACGCAGTATTTT